Shown below are 27 T cell receptor beta chains from a single sample sequenced in a study of blood T cell repertoires in COVID-19. Libraries were prepared by immunoSEQ multiplex PCR; TCRdb keeps only in-frame clonotypes and omits some of them. This sample has over 400,000 clones, with around 90% found just once. The sequenced sample was peripheral blood. Receptor source: a woman in her fifties or sixties with COVID-19, enrolled during active disease.

The CDR3: CAWIDTGELFF. In DNA form, the CDR3 reads TGTGCCTGGATAGATACCGGGGAGCTGTTTTTT. This chain links TRBV30 with TRBJ2-2; D remains unclear. V lost 4 bases to trimming and J lost 5 bases, with 5 bases between them. The CDR3 is 11 residues long. Germline V gene lookup returns CDR1 GTSNPN and CDR2 SVGIG (reference sequence).

This chain links TRBV7-2 with TRBJ1-1, with 7 bases fitting TRBD1. The CDR3 is made up of 12 amino acids. Germline V gene lookup returns CDR1 SGHTA and CDR2 FQGNSA. V trimming: 5 bases; J trimming: 7 bases; junction bases outside the gene matches: 4. The CDR3 protein is CASSARDSEAFF. The CDR3 DNA reads TGTGCCAGCAGCGCCCGGGACAGTGAAGCTTTCTTT.

The J gene is TRBJ1-4, the V gene TRBV5-1; TRBD1 aligns across 9 bases. Trimming removed 4 bases from V and 7 bases from J; junction bases left unmatched: 8. CDR1 and CDR2 from the germline V gene are SGHRS and YFSETQ. This CDR3 spans 15 amino acids. The CDR3 sequence: CASSPDRGGGEKLFF. For the CDR3, the DNA is TGCGCCAGCAGCCCGGACAGGGGAGGAGGTGAAAAACTGTTTTTT.

This sequence joins TRBV28 and TRBJ2-1, with D possibly being TRBD1 (5 bases). Deletions cut 4 bases from V and 2 bases from J, with 15 bases between. The V gene's germline CDR1 is MDHEN and CDR2 SYDVKM. The CDR3 runs to 16 residues. CDR3 in DNA: TGTGCCAGCAGTTCCCCTATAGGGGCTCCCTACAATGAGCAGTTCTTC. Translating it yields CASSSPIGAPYNEQFF.

This clone was seen a single time. The chain uses TRBV11-2 and TRBJ2-7, with 7 bases that match TRBD1. CDR1 and CDR2 (germline): SGHAT, FQNNGV. J was trimmed by 0 bases and V by 2 bases; bases with no gene match: 4. This CDR3 spans 15 amino acids. The CDR3 nucleotides are TGTGCCAGCAGCTTACACAGGGGCTCCTCCTACGAGCAGTACTTC. Protein product: CASSLHRGSSYEQYF.

The V gene is TRBV2, the J gene TRBJ1-1; possible D gene TRBD1, 5 bases. Germline-derived CDR1 and CDR2 are SNHLY and FYNNEI. V lost 9 bases and J lost 6, with 11 bases in between. This CDR3 comprises 11 residues. The CDR3 DNA reads TGTGCCAGGTATGGGGGGGCTGAAGCTTTCTTT. Protein sequence: CARYGGAEAFF.

This chain links TRBV29-1 with TRBJ2-3; the match to TRBD1 covers 8 bases. Germline CDR1 reads SQVTM; CDR2 reads ANQGSEA. The V gene end was trimmed by 3 bases and the J gene end by 5 bases; junction bases not matched to a gene: 7. This CDR3 has 14 residues. The CDR3 DNA reads as TGCAGCGTTGAGGGAACAGGGGGTGTAGATACGCAGTATTTT. It codes for CSVEGTGGVDTQYF.

A word on this clone: This same CDR3 is encoded by further DNA sequences in the sample. The chain's CDR3 is CASSLNRNTEAFF. For the CDR3, the DNA is TGCGCCAGCAGCCTTAACAGGAACACTGAAGCTTTCTTT. The J gene is TRBJ1-1, the V gene TRBV5-1; no clear D. CDR3 length equals 13 residues. From germline, CDR1 is SGHRS and CDR2 YFSETQ. V was pared by 4 bases and J by 1 base, with 8 bases between.

The chain carries TRBV9 and TRBJ2-1; D is possibly TRBD2 (7 bases). V was shortened by 3 bases and J by 9 bases, with 19 bases between the two germline ends. Germline-derived CDR1 and CDR2 are SGDLS and YYNGEE. The CDR3 is 15 amino acids. The CDR3 region has the DNA TGTGCCAGCAGCGCCTTGGGGGGGGGCCTGGGTGAGCAGTTCTTC. Protein sequence: CASSALGGGLGEQFF. The complete variable domain, with remaining parts taken from reference TRBV9 and TRBJ2-1, reads DSGVTQTPKHLITATGQRVTLRCSPRSGDLSVYWYQQSLDQGLQFLIQYYNGEERAKGNILERFSAQQFPDLHSELNLSSLELGDSALYFCASSALGGGLGEQFFGPGTRLTVL.

V usage is TRBV19 and J usage is TRBJ1-5, with TRBD1 matching 11 bases. The CDR3 loop spans 16 amino acids. From germline, CDR1 is LNHDA and CDR2 SQIVND (reference sequence). V was clipped by 6 bases and J by 0 bases; unmatched bases: 4. The CDR3 nucleotides are TGTGCCAGTAGCGGACAGGGGGCCTATAGCAATCAGCCCCAGCATTTT. It encodes CASSGQGAYSNQPQHF.

The chain couples TRBV5-1 to TRBJ1-1; D gene ambiguous. The germline V gene encodes CDR1 SGHRS and CDR2 YFSETQ. This CDR3 spans 13 amino acids. Trimming shortened V by 4 bases and J by 3 bases, and 10 bases separated the two germline ends. DNA of the CDR3: TGCGCCAGCAGCCCTGAGGCCTACACTGAAGCTTTCTTT. Its translation is CASSPEAYTEAFF.

The rearrangement links TRBV15 to TRBJ2-1, with a tentative D call TRBD2 (5 bases). Trimming removed 1 base from V and 9 bases from J, with 13 bases in between. Germline CDR1 reads LNHNV; CDR2 reads YYDKDF (reference sequence). This CDR3 has 14 residues. The CDR3 sequence is CATSRGTPYGEQFF. Written as DNA, the CDR3 is TGTGCCACCAGCAGAGGGACTCCTTACGGTGAGCAGTTCTTC. The whole variable domain, filled in from reference TRBV15 and TRBJ2-1, reads DAMVIQNPRYQVTQFGKPVTLSCSQTLNHNVMYWYQQKSSQAPKLLFHYYDKDFNNEADTPDNFQSRRPNTSFCFLDIRSPGLGDTAMYLCATSRGTPYGEQFFGPGTRLTVL.

V is TRBV12-3 or TRBV12-4 and J is TRBJ2-7; D is uncertain. CDR3 size: 11 residues. V lost 5 bases and J lost 2, with 4 bases in between. CDR3 bases: TGTGCCAGCAGTGGCCCCTACGAGCAGTACTTC. Its translation: CASSGPYEQYF.

The rearrangement joins TRBV19 to TRBJ1-6; TRBD1 might be the D (6 bases). This CDR3 contains 15 residues. V lost 9 bases and J lost 10, with 22 bases in between. CDR1 and CDR2 (germline): LNHDA, SQIVND (reference sequence). The CDR3 here is CASPPFSDRWSPLHF. The CDR3 nucleotides are TGTGCCAGCCCACCCTTTTCGGACAGATGGTCACCCCTCCACTTT.

The CDR3 DNA sequence: TGTGCCAGCAGTTACTCTTCCCGGGGAGGCACAGATACGCAGTATTTT. Residues: CASSYSSRGGTDTQYF. The V call is TRBV6-5, the J call TRBJ2-3; perhaps TRBD2 as D (5 bases). The CDR3 length is 16 residues. V was shortened by 0 bases and J by 1 base, with 11 bases between the two germline ends. From germline, CDR1 is MNHEY and CDR2 SVGAGI.

This clone came up a few times. The chain employs TRBV5-6 and TRBJ1-5; TRBD1 is a possible D gene (6 bases). The CDR3 is 17 amino acids. CDR1 is SGHDT and CDR2 is YYEEEE in the germline V gene. The V and J ends lost 2 bases and 3 bases respectively, with 18 bases between them. The CDR3 loop reads CASSFTAGANPNQPQHF. In nucleotides, the CDR3 is TGTGCCAGCAGCTTTACCGCGGGGGCGAATCCCAATCAGCCCCAGCATTTT.

The CDR3 region has the DNA TGCGCCAGCAGCTTGGATGGGTCGAGGAATTCACCCCTCCACTTT. Its translation is CASSLDGSRNSPLHF. This chain links TRBV5-1 with TRBJ1-6; D is undetermined. V gave up 0 bases and J gave up 7 bases, with 11 bases separating them. CDR3 length equals 15 residues. CDR1 and CDR2 (germline): SGHRS, YFSETQ.

The CDR3 loop reads CASSQDPAGTSGVTDTQYF. The CDR3 nucleotides read TGCGCCAGCAGCCAAGACCCAGCCGGGACTAGCGGTGTCACAGATACGCAGTATTTT. The genes are TRBV4-1 and TRBJ2-3; 11 bases fit TRBD2. Looked up from germline, CDR1 is MGHRA and CDR2 is YSYEKL. The junction had 10 bases not matched to a gene; V was cut back by 0 bases and J by 2 bases. The CDR3 covers 19 residues.

The chain couples TRBV7-3 to TRBJ1-1; no clear D. This CDR3 has 14 residues. Germline-derived CDR1 and CDR2 are SGHTA and FQGTGA. V shed 5 bases and J shed 6 bases, with 16 bases lying between them. CDR3 DNA: TGTGCCAGCAGCCCCGGGAGGGAGTTCCCTGAAGCTTTCTTT. Its translation is CASSPGREFPEAFF.

The chain joins TRBV30 to TRBJ2-5; no clear D gene. The V end was cut by 0 bases, the J end by 5 bases, with 7 bases between. Germline V gene sequence: CDR1 GTSNPN, CDR2 SVGIG (reference sequence). The CDR3 contains 12 residues. CDR3: CAWSVQPETQYF. The CDR3 DNA is TGTGCCTGGAGTGTACAACCCGAGACCCAGTACTTC.

V and J are TRBV12-3 or TRBV12-4 and TRBJ1-5, with TRBD1 as a possible D gene (5 bases). This CDR3 region has 13 residues. Trimming took 5 bases from V and 6 from J, leaving 11 bases between them. The DNA for the CDR3 is TGTGCCAGCAGTCAAGCCGGGGGTCAGCCCCAGCATTTT. It is translated as CASSQAGGQPQHF.

This clone was recorded a few times. This chain connects TRBV4-2 to TRBJ1-5; weak D call: TRBD1 (6 bases). The V and J ends lost 0 bases and 8 bases respectively, with 17 bases between them. The germline V gene has CDR1 LGHNA and CDR2 YNFKEQ. The CDR3 length is 16 residues. The DNA for the CDR3 is TGTGCCAGCAGCCAAGAGGGGGGGCTCCTCTACAAGCCCCAGCATTTT. Protein sequence: CASSQEGGLLYKPQHF.

This clone appeared a single time. This CDR3 reads CASSFYPNRGKDGYTF. In DNA form, the CDR3 reads TGTGCCAGTAGTTTCTACCCTAACAGGGGAAAGGATGGCTACACCTTC. The rearrangement joins TRBV19 to TRBJ1-2, with 7 nucleotides matching TRBD1. The CDR3 covers 16 residues. J gave up 6 bases and V 5 bases, and 15 bases lay outside the gene matches. Germline V gene sequence: CDR1 LNHDA, CDR2 SQIVND (reference sequence).

J is TRBJ2-3 and V is TRBV5-5, with 13 bases matching TRBD2. Germline values: CDR1 SGHKS, CDR2 YYEKEE (reference sequence). CDR3 length: 18 amino acids. J was trimmed by 3 bases and V by 4 bases; bases with no gene match: 11. The DNA of the CDR3 is TGTGCCAGCAGCGTCACTAGCGGGGGGGCCCGTCGGACAGATACGCAGTATTTT. This gives the protein CASSVTSGGARRTDTQYF.

J is TRBJ2-6 and V is TRBV5-1; D is possibly TRBD2 (6 bases). CDR1 and CDR2 (germline): SGHRS, YFSETQ. Trimming took 0 bases from V and 0 from J, leaving 7 bases between them. This CDR3 spans 16 amino acids. CDR3 nucleotide sequence: TGCGCCAGCAGCTTGGACGGGGGCTCTGGGGCCAACGTCCTGACTTTC. It specifies CASSLDGGSGANVLTF.

The chain combines TRBV5-5 with TRBJ1-6; no reliable D call. V was cut by 0 bases and J by 0 bases, with 10 bases left in between. The CDR3 length is 17 residues. Germline CDR1 is SGHKS and CDR2 is YYEKEE (reference sequence). DNA for the CDR3: TGTGCCAGCAGCTTGGAACCGCTAGGCTCCTATAATTCACCCCTCCACTTT. It codes for CASSLEPLGSYNSPLHF.

The chain links TRBV5-6 to TRBJ2-5; 7 bases line up with TRBD2. CDR3 size: 17 residues. Unmatched junction bases numbered 13, after V lost 3 bases and J lost 2 bases. Germline CDR1 and CDR2: SGHDT and YYEEEE. In DNA, the CDR3 is TGTGCCAGCAGCTCGGCAGTCGGCGGGGGAGTTCAAGAGACCCAGTACTTC. Protein: CASSSAVGGGVQETQYF. The complete variable domain, with remaining parts taken from reference TRBV5-6 and TRBJ2-5, reads DAGVTQSPTHLIKTRGQQVTLRCSPKSGHDTVSWYQQALGQGPQFIFQYYEEEERQRGNFPDRFSGHQFPNYSSELNVNALLLGDSALYLCASSSAVGGGVQETQYFGPGTRLLVL.